A selection of T cell receptor beta chains follows, all from one sample in a study of blood T cell repertoires in COVID-19. Some clones are missing from TCRdb's copy, which holds only in-frame ones; the method was immunoSEQ multiplex PCR. The sample includes 100,000 to 150,000 clones, 84% of them seen just once. Sequenced material: peripheral blood. These receptors originate from a woman aged 60-75 years with acute or convalescent COVID-19. The CDR3 runs from the conserved cysteine through the conserved F or W. A D gene is named only where the DNA matches it firmly. Some rows mark clone size as missing; the rest say once, few, many or name a class of expanded clone.

>NA|TRBJ1-2|NA|TRBV3-1/TRBV3-2|15
CASSQAPRVNYGYTF
TGTGCCAGCAGCCAAGCCCCCCGGGTTAACTATGGCTACACCTTC
>NA|TRBJ2-5|NA|TRBV19|17
CASSIKRATAMGETQYF
TGTGCCAGTAGTATCAAGAGGGCCACGGCTATGGGTGAGACCCAGTACTTC
>TRBD1|TRBJ2-1|NA|TRBV24-1|13
CAAGQGRNNEQFF
TGTGCCGCGGGACAGGGTAGAAACAATGAGCAGTTCTTC
>TRBD1|TRBJ1-2|NA|TRBV6-1|16
CASSEGTGNSNYGYTF
TGTGCCAGCAGTGAGGGGACAGGGAATTCTAACTATGGCTACACCTTC
>NA|TRBJ1-1|NA|TRBV9|17
CASSSQARDTTNTEAFF
TGTGCCAGCAGCTCCCAAGCCCGGGACACCACGAACACTGAAGCTTTCTTT
>NA|TRBJ1-5|NA|TRBV3-1/TRBV3-2|14
CASSQAWGHQPQHF
TGTGCCAGCAGCCAAGCATGGGGCCATCAGCCCCAGCATTTT
>NA|TRBJ2-3|NA|TRBV2|11
CAGGPVDTQYF
TGTGCGGGGGGGCCGGTAGATACGCAGTATTTT
>TRBD1|TRBJ1-5|NA|TRBV18|14
CASSPRRQGEPQHF
TGTGCCAGCTCACCACGGAGACAGGGAGAGCCCCAGCATTTT
>NA|TRBJ1-2|NA|TRBV24-1|14
CATSPTGGEYGYTF
TGTGCCACCAGTCCCACCGGGGGGGAATATGGCTACACCTTC
>TRBD1|TRBJ1-4|NA|TRBV11-2|15
CASSQGTGRNEKLFF
TGTGCCAGCAGCCAGGGGACAGGCCGTAATGAAAAACTGTTTTTT
>NA|TRBJ2-3|NA|TRBV24-1|16
CATSALGRGSTDTQYF
TGTGCCACCAGTGCCCTAGGACGGGGAAGCACAGATACGCAGTATTTT
>TRBD1|TRBJ1-5|NA|TRBV4-1|16
CASSQARTGNNQPQHF
TGCGCCAGCAGCCAAGCAAGGACAGGGAACAATCAGCCCCAGCATTTT
>TRBD1|TRBJ1-1|NA|TRBV6-6|13
CASSPTGGTEAFF
TGTGCCAGCAGTCCTACAGGGGGAACTGAAGCTTTCTTT
>NA|TRBJ1-2|NA|TRBV6-6|13
CASSPTGGEGYTF
TGTGCCAGCAGTCCCACGGGGGGGGAGGGCTACACCTTC
>NA|TRBJ2-7|NA|TRBV7-9|14
CASRPGQNSYEQYF
TGTGCCAGCAGACCAGGACAGAACTCCTACGAGCAGTACTTC
>TRBD1|TRBJ1-2|once|TRBV6-6|14
CASRQNGRGPGYTF
TGTGCCAGCAGACAAAACGGGAGGGGGCCTGGCTACACCTTC
>NA|TRBJ2-1|NA|TRBV12-5|16
CASGLGELVVSDEQFF
TGTGCTAGTGGTTTGGGGGAGTTGGTTGTGAGCGATGAGCAGTTCTTC
>TRBD1|TRBJ1-2|NA|TRBV5-1|16
CASSDKGQGANYGYTF
TGCGCCAGCAGCGATAAGGGACAGGGGGCGAACTATGGCTACACCTTC
>TRBD2|TRBJ2-1|NA|TRBV6-1|16
CASSETGTSGFNEQFF
TGTGCCAGCAGTGAAACCGGGACTAGCGGGTTCAATGAGCAGTTCTTC
>TRBD1|TRBJ1-2|NA|TRBV7-9|14
CASSLEDRQGGYTF
TGTGCCAGCAGCTTAGAGGACAGGCAAGGTGGCTACACCTTC
>TRBD1|TRBJ1-2|NA|TRBV2|13
CASVGQDNYGYTF
TGTGCCAGCGTAGGACAGGATAACTATGGCTACACCTTC
>NA|TRBJ2-3|once|TRBV11-2|13
CASSLDNGDTQYF
TGTGCCAGCAGCTTAGATAACGGAGATACGCAGTATTTT
>NA|TRBJ1-5|NA|TRBV6-5|13
CASLTGLNQPQHF
TGTGCCAGCCTGACAGGATTGAATCAGCCCCAGCATTTT
>TRBD1|TRBJ1-3|NA|TRBV4-2|17
CASSQDPTGGSGNTIYF
TGTGCCAGCAGCCAAGATCCGACAGGGGGTTCTGGAAACACCATATATTTT
>TRBD2|TRBJ2-5|NA|TRBV18|14
CASSPLAGEETQYF
TGTGCCAGCTCACCTCTAGCGGGGGAGGAGACCCAGTACTTC
>NA|TRBJ1-2|NA|TRBV10-1|15
CASSPGTGGEVGYTF
TGCGCCAGCAGCCCAGGTACTGGGGGCGAAGTTGGCTACACCTTC
>TRBD2|TRBJ2-5|few|TRBV5-4|15
CASSDSGGVQETQYF
TGTGCCAGCAGCGATAGCGGGGGAGTCCAAGAGACCCAGTACTTC
>NA|TRBJ1-2|once|TRBV25-1|12
CASSDTGYGYTF
TGTGCCAGCAGTGATACGGGCTATGGCTACACCTTC
>TRBD1|TRBJ1-2|NA|TRBV3-1/TRBV3-2|15
CASSPRTGDPNGYTF
TGTGCCAGCAGCCCCCGGACAGGGGATCCAAACGGCTACACCTTC
>NA|TRBJ1-1|few|TRBV7-8|14
CASSLVTSNTEAFF
TGTGCCAGCAGCTTAGTCACATCGAACACTGAAGCTTTCTTT
>TRBD1|TRBJ1-1|NA|TRBV6-5|16
CASSYSTGGTGEEAFF
TGTGCCAGCAGTTACTCGACGGGGGGGACAGGGGAGGAAGCTTTCTTT
>NA|TRBJ2-7|NA|TRBV6-1|13
CASSEYPLYEQYF
TGTGCCAGCAGTGAATATCCCCTCTACGAGCAGTACTTC
>NA|TRBJ1-5|NA|TRBV2|14
CASSEDTGNQPQHF
TGTGCCAGCAGTGAGGACACAGGGAATCAGCCCCAGCATTTT
>NA|TRBJ1-6|NA|TRBV2|13
CASSGTINSPLHF
TGTGCCAGCAGTGGGACAATCAATTCACCCCTCCACTTT
>TRBD1|TRBJ1-2|NA|TRBV28|15
CASSSIDRVLGGYTF
TGTGCCAGCAGCTCCATTGACAGGGTCCTAGGAGGCTACACCTTC
>NA|TRBJ2-1|NA|TRBV5-1|13
CASTGSAYNEQFF
TGCGCCAGCACAGGTAGCGCCTACAATGAGCAGTTCTTC
>NA|TRBJ1-3|once|TRBV7-2|13
CASSFSPGNTIYF
TGTGCCAGCAGCTTCTCCCCGGGAAACACCATATATTTT
>TRBD1|TRBJ1-2|NA|TRBV6-1|17
CASSEVSTTGGNYGYTF
TGTGCCAGCAGTGAAGTCTCAACTACAGGGGGAAACTATGGCTACACCTTC
>NA|TRBJ1-5|NA|TRBV5-1|15
CASSPRSGPNQPQHF
TGCGCCAGCAGCCCCCGGTCGGGTCCCAATCAGCCCCAGCATTTT
>NA|TRBJ1-2|NA|TRBV6-5|12
CASRAANYGYTF
TGTGCCAGCAGGGCAGCTAACTATGGCTACACCTTC
>NA|TRBJ1-1|few|TRBV5-5|14
CASSWAPRNTEAFF
TGTGCCAGCAGCTGGGCCCCCCGGAACACTGAAGCTTTCTTT
>NA|TRBJ2-3|NA|TRBV7-2|11
CASTSGDTQYF
TGTGCCAGCACCTCCGGGGATACGCAGTATTTT
>NA|TRBJ1-5|NA|TRBV12-3/TRBV12-4|13
CASSLDWNQPQHF
TGTGCCAGCAGTTTAGACTGGAATCAGCCCCAGCATTTT
>TRBD1|TRBJ1-6|NA|TRBV3-1/TRBV3-2|15
CASSLGTGGFSPLHF
TGTGCCAGCAGCTTAGGGACAGGGGGGTTTTCACCCCTCCACTTT
>NA|TRBJ2-7|NA|TRBV6-5|15
CASSSTGTASYEQYF
TGTGCCAGCAGTTCAACCGGGACTGCCTCCTACGAGCAGTACTTC
>TRBD1|TRBJ1-2|NA|TRBV10-3|17
CAISEYGQGAGLGGYTF
TGTGCCATCAGTGAATACGGACAGGGGGCTGGCCTCGGCGGCTACACCTTC
>TRBD1|TRBJ1-6|few|TRBV5-6|17
CASSTDRGSSYNSPLHF
TGTGCCAGCAGCACCGACAGGGGTTCGTCCTATAATTCACCCCTCCACTTT
>NA|TRBJ1-2|once|TRBV11-2|15
CASHRGGGYWYGYTF
TGTGCCAGTCACCGCGGAGGAGGCTATTGGTATGGCTACACCTTC
>TRBD2|TRBJ2-3|NA|TRBV9|14
CASSQAGGADTQYF
TGTGCCAGCAGCCAGGCGGGGGGGGCAGATACGCAGTATTTT
>NA|TRBJ2-5|NA|TRBV7-8|13
CASSLASRETQYF
TGTGCCAGCAGCTTAGCTAGTCGGGAGACCCAGTACTTC
>NA|TRBJ2-1|NA|TRBV5-8|15
CASSLAAGGYNEQFF
TGTGCCAGCAGCTTGGCGGCTGGGGGGTACAATGAGCAGTTCTTC
>NA|TRBJ2-1|NA|TRBV5-8|13
CASRFSSYNEQFF
TGTGCCAGCAGGTTTAGCTCCTACAATGAGCAGTTCTTC
>NA|TRBJ2-6|NA|TRBV19|18
CASNRQLASGSGANVLTF
TGTGCCAGTAACCGACAGCTAGCGTCCGGCTCTGGGGCCAACGTCCTGACTTTC
>NA|TRBJ1-6|NA|TRBV5-1|15
CASRIDSSYNSPLHF
TGCGCCAGCAGGATCGACAGCTCCTATAATTCACCCCTCCACTTT
>TRBD1|TRBJ1-6|NA|TRBV7-3|14
CASSPGQGNSPLHF
TGTGCCAGCAGCCCGGGACAGGGAAATTCACCCCTCCACTTT